The sequence of this T cell receptor beta chain was determined in a study of cytomegalovirus exposure and HLA in healthy donors. At the level of the study: Early release data held about 92 million unique TCRs from HLA-typed donors. Study results and caveats: A later analysis found common viral pathogens apparently linked to several of the most significant clusters.

The primer mix had 60 Vbeta and 13 Jbeta primers. Repertoires were generated with immunoSEQ multiplex PCR, while TCRdb's copy carries only in-frame clones and drops some. The table includes around 70,000 clones, 60% to 75% detected once. At sampling all donors were nominally healthy, likely with unrecorded immune exposures. Trimming pared 0 bases from V and 3 bases from J, leaving 17 bases between. Per germline, CDR1 KGHSH and CDR2 LQKENI. The CDR3 loop spans 17 amino acids. Notes on this clone: What it binds is not known.

The receptor's source is a man in his 70s in good health and CMV-seronegative. The sample consisted of PBMCs. The chain has TRBV18 and TRBJ1-1, with D maybe TRBD1 (6 bases). CDR3: CASSPPGGQGGYTEAFF. CDR3 sequence (DNA): TGTGCCAGCTCACCACCGGGGGGGCAAGGAGGGTACACTGAAGCTTTCTTT.